This record concerns one T cell receptor (beta chain) sequence. As yet, its antigen is unknown. The data stem from a study of cytomegalovirus exposure and HLA in healthy donors. Study context: Some 85 million unique TCRs, all from HLA-typed donors, were included in an early release of the data.

Overall study findings and caveats: TCR beta sequences numbering roughly 18,000 were associated with HLA alleles at 0.05 false discovery rate in a later analysis.

PCR was performed using 60 Vbeta and 13 Jbeta primers. This table comes from immunoSEQ multiplex PCR, and its TCRdb copy is limited to in-frame clones, with some not included. The data hold a few hundred thousand clones, with 84% observed a single time. This CDR3 has 15 residues. From germline, CDR1 is MNHEY and CDR2 SVGAGI. The V end lost 5 bases, the J end lost 5 bases, and 18 bases lay between the germline ends. The chain joins TRBV6-5 to TRBJ1-2; D might be TRBD1 (6 bases). The sequence was collected from a woman aged 40 to 50 in good health and CMV-seropositive. The sample taken for sequencing was PBMCs. CDR3 amino acids: CASSRPGGHNYGYTF. In DNA form, the CDR3 reads TGTGCCAGCAGTCGGCCGGGGGGCCACAATTATGGCTACACCTTC.